The 20 T cell receptor beta chains given below trace back to one sample, sequenced in a study of monozygotic twins with inflammatory bowel disease. Using the 5' RACE reads, TCRdb records one entry per CDR3 protein without DNA. Its table records 300,000 to 450,000 distinct CDR3 sequences. The specimen sequenced was blood. These receptors came from a human donor with ulcerative colitis or Crohn's disease, or a healthy co-twin of an affected twin (not recorded which).

The chain recombines TRBV7-3 with TRBJ2-1; TCRdb proposes TRBD1, but this gene call is untestable without DNA. CDR3 size: 13 residues. In germline, CDR1 is SGHTA, CDR2 FQGTGA. The CDR3 loop reads CASSRDTNTEQFF.

The chain joins TRBV5-8 to TRBJ2-7; the TCRdb D gene call, TRBD1, has no DNA to confirm it. The length of the CDR3 is 16 residues. The germline V gene encodes CDR1 SGHTS and CDR2 YDEGEE. The CDR3 is CASSLGANTGRYEQYF.

The chain carries TRBV19 and TRBJ2-7. Germline loops: CDR1 LNHDA, CDR2 SQIVND (reference sequence). This CDR3 has 13 residues. This chain's CDR3 is CASSIAPGYEQYF.

The rearrangement uses TRBV6-1 and TRBJ2-7. The length of the CDR3 is 13 residues. In germline, CDR1 is MNHNS, CDR2 SASEGT. CDR3 protein: CASSLVIAYEQYF.

J is TRBJ2-7 and V is TRBV2. This CDR3 has 13 amino acids. Germline V gene data show CDR1 as SNHLY and CDR2 as FYNNEI. CDR3 sequence: CASSEAGFYEQYF.

The chain uses TRBV6-1 and TRBJ2-1. This CDR3 contains 17 residues. Looked up from germline, CDR1 is MNHNS and CDR2 is SASEGT. This chain's CDR3 is CASSVGVWGSGNNEQFF.

This chain links TRBV6-2 or TRBV6-3 with TRBJ2-5; TCRdb's assignment of TRBD1 cannot be checked, as there is no DNA. Germline values: CDR1 MNHEY, CDR2 SVGEGT. The CDR3 consists of 15 residues. This CDR3 reads CASSLDAQGQETQYF.

V is TRBV5-1 and J is TRBJ2-5; lacking DNA, the TRBD2 call made by TCRdb goes unchecked. CDR1 and CDR2 from the germline V gene are SGHRS and YFSETQ. The CDR3 sequence is 16 residues long. This chain's CDR3 is CASSLMSSGGEETQYF.

V and J are TRBV29-1 and TRBJ1-1; TCRdb's D call, TRBD1, is unchecked because there is no DNA. The CDR3 is 14 amino acids. Germline values: CDR1 SQVTM, CDR2 ANQGSEA. The CDR3 protein is CSVDPGGLSTEAFF. Complete variable domain (other parts from reference TRBV29-1 and TRBJ1-1): SAVISQKPSRDICQRGTSLTIQCQVDSQVTMMFWYRQQPGQSLTLIATANQGSEATYESGFVIDKFPISRPNLTFSTLTVSNMSPEDSSIYLCSVDPGGLSTEAFFGQGTRLTVV.

The chain recombines TRBV20-1 with TRBJ1-6; the TCRdb D gene call, TRBD1, has no DNA to confirm it. The CDR3 spans 16 residues. Germline lookup yields CDR1 DFQATT and CDR2 SNEGSKA (reference sequence). The CDR3: CSAHLTTGSYNSPLHF.

The chain links TRBV5-1 to TRBJ2-7; TCRdb's D call of TRBD1 is untestable without DNA. The CDR3 runs 13 residues. Germline V lookup: CDR1 SGHRS, CDR2 YFSETQ. This CDR3 is CASSWTGAYEQYF. The complete variable domain, with remaining parts taken from reference TRBV5-1 and TRBJ2-7, reads KAGVTQTPRYLIKTRGQQVTLSCSPISGHRSVSWYQQTPGQGLQFLFEYFSETQRNKGNFPGRFSGRQFSNSRSEMNVSTLELGDSALYLCASSWTGAYEQYFGPGTRLTVT.

The rearrangement joins TRBV12-3 or TRBV12-4 to TRBJ1-6. This CDR3 is 13 amino acids long. The CDR3 is CASSFQVVSPLHF.

The V and J genes are TRBV20-1 and TRBJ2-1; TCRdb's assignment of TRBD1 cannot be checked, as there is no DNA. Germline-derived CDR1 and CDR2 are DFQATT and SNEGSKA (reference sequence). The CDR3 consists of 16 residues. The CDR3 here is CSARLLTGSIFNEQFF.

The chain employs TRBV12-3 or TRBV12-4 and TRBJ2-5; as DNA is missing, the TRBD1 call by TCRdb cannot be tested. This CDR3 is built from 14 residues. The chain's CDR3 is CASSAGQGIETQYF.

The chain is built from TRBV12-3 or TRBV12-4 and TRBJ1-1; TCRdb reports TRBD1, a call that lacks DNA to check it against. This CDR3 is built from 15 residues. The CDR3 here is CASTYRGVANTEAFF.

The CDR3 spells CASSLGSKETQYF. The chain links TRBV7-9 to TRBJ2-5. Germline V lookup: CDR1 SEHNR, CDR2 FQNEAQ (reference sequence). This CDR3 has 13 residues.

The rearrangement uses TRBV3-1 and TRBJ1-4. The CDR3 length is 13 residues. CDR1 LGHDT and CDR2 YNNKEL come from the germline V gene (reference sequence). CDR3 region: CASSHDTVQELFF.

V gene TRBV4-3 combines with J gene TRBJ2-3. CDR1 is LGHNA, CDR2 YSLEER, per germline. The CDR3 sequence is 15 residues long. The CDR3 protein is CASSQEVAVGNTQYF.

The chain employs TRBV11-2 and TRBJ2-1; without DNA, the TCRdb call of TRBD2 cannot be checked. Germline assignment: CDR1 SGHAT and CDR2 FQNNGV. The CDR3 extends over 18 amino acids. The CDR3 spells CASSSARRERSSYNEQFF. Using reference TRBV11-2 and TRBJ2-1 for the parts outside the CDR3, the full variable domain is EAGVAQSPRYKIIEKRQSVAFWCNPISGHATLYWYQQILGQGPKLLIQFQNNGVVDDSQLPKDRFSAERLKGVDSTLKIQPAKLEDSAVYLCASSSARRERSSYNEQFFGPGTRLTVL.

The chain's CDR3 is CATRDYSYEQYF. The chain carries TRBV6-2 or TRBV6-3 and TRBJ2-7; TCRdb's D gene call, TRBD2, goes unchecked for lack of DNA. The germline gives CDR1 MNHEY, CDR2 SVGEGT. CDR3 length equals 12 residues.